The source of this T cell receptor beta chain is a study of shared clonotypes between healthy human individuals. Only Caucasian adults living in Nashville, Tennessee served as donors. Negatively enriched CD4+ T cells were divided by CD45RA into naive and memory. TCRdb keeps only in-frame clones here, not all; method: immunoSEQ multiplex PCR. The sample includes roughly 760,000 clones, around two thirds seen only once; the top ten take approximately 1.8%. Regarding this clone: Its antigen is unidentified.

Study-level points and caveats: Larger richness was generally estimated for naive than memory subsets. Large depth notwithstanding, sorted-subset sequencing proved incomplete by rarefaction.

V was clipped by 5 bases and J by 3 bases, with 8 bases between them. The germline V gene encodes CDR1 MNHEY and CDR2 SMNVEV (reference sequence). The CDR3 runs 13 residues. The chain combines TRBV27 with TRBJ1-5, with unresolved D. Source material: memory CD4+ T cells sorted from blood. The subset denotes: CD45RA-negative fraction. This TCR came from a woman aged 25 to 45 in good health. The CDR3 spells CASSPSFNQPQHF. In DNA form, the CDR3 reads TGTGCCAGCAGTCCGTCTTTCAATCAGCCCCAGCATTTT.